What follows are 19 T cell receptor beta chains derived from one specimen sequenced in a study of shared clonotypes between healthy human individuals. Naive CD8 populations comprised CD45RO-negative cells positively selected for CCR7, excluding terminally differentiated effector memory CD45RA+ cells. This table comes from immunoSEQ multiplex PCR, and its TCRdb copy is limited to in-frame clones, with some not included. The table includes about 2 million clones, just under 95% detected once. Sequencing was done on a sample of naive CD8+ T cells sorted from blood. These receptors all come from a man between 18 and 29 years old in good health.

V gene TRBV5-6 combines with J gene TRBJ2-7, with 9 bases that match TRBD1. V shed 4 bases, J shed 2 bases, and the junction held 10 bases outside the gene matches. Germline V gene sequence: CDR1 SGHDT, CDR2 YYEEEE. CDR3 length equals 16 residues. CDR3 amino acids: CASSAPGQGMAYEQYF. The CDR3 DNA is TGTGCCAGCAGCGCCCCGGGACAGGGAATGGCCTACGAGCAGTACTTC.

The chain couples TRBV9 to TRBJ2-1, with 7 bases fitting TRBD2. CDR3 length: 16 residues. CDR1 and CDR2 from the germline V gene are SGDLS and YYNGEE. With 1 base clipped from V and 8 bases from J, the junction kept 12 bases outside the gene matches. In nucleotides, the CDR3 is TGTGCCAGCAGCGTACTAAGCGGGACGATTTCGGATGAGCAGTTCTTC. Protein sequence: CASSVLSGTISDEQFF. Complete variable domain (other parts from reference TRBV9 and TRBJ2-1): DSGVTQTPKHLITATGQRVTLRCSPRSGDLSVYWYQQSLDQGLQFLIQYYNGEERAKGNILERFSAQQFPDLHSELNLSSLELGDSALYFCASSVLSGTISDEQFFGPGTRLTVL.

The chain has TRBV7-2 and TRBJ2-7; 8 nucleotides match TRBD2. V lost 4 bases to trimming and J lost 3 bases; unmatched junction nucleotides: 11. Germline CDR1 is SGHTA and CDR2 is FQGNSA. The CDR3 is 16 amino acids. The CDR3, as DNA: TGTGCCAGCAGCTACCCCCCAGCGGGGGTCAACTACGAGCAGTACTTC. This codes for CASSYPPAGVNYEQYF. Based on the CDR3 plus reference TRBV7-2 and TRBJ2-7, the full variable domain is GAGVSQSPSNKVTEKGKDVELRCDPISGHTALYWYRQSLGQGLEFLIYFQGNSAPDKSGLPSDRFSAERTGGSVSTLTIQRTQQEDSAVYLCASSYPPAGVNYEQYFGPGTRLTVT.

This chain joins TRBV6-6 and TRBJ1-2; D is uncertain. The germline CDR1 and CDR2 sequences are MNHNY and SVGAGI (reference sequence). V was trimmed by 2 bases and J by 6 bases, leaving 13 bases between them. The CDR3 runs 14 residues. The CDR3 here is CASSYERPGDGYTF. The CDR3 DNA reads as TGTGCCAGCAGTTACGAGAGGCCGGGTGATGGCTACACCTTC.

This sequence joins TRBV27 and TRBJ1-2; TRBD1 matches 8 bases. The CDR3 is 15 residues long. CDR1 MNHEY and CDR2 SMNVEV come from the germline V gene (reference sequence). The V and J ends lost 3 bases and 8 bases, in that order; junction bases with no gene match: 11. Here the CDR3 DNA reads TGTGCCAGCAGTTTCGGGCAGGGGGCTTTGGGAGGCTACACCTTC. The encoded protein is CASSFGQGALGGYTF.

The V call is TRBV7-2, the J call TRBJ1-4; D remains ambiguous. Trimming stripped 1 base from V and 7 bases from J, with 13 bases between. CDR1 is SGHTA, CDR2 FQGNSA, per germline. The CDR3 runs 15 residues. In DNA form, the CDR3 reads TGTGCCAGCAGCTTAGGCGTAGTGTATAGTGAAAAACTGTTTTTT. Protein product: CASSLGVVYSEKLFF.

The chain has TRBV7-9 and TRBJ2-7; 10 bases map to TRBD1. Germline CDR1 reads SEHNR; CDR2 reads FQNEAQ (reference sequence). The CDR3 has 14 amino acids. The V and J ends lost 5 bases and 7 bases, in that order; junction bases with no gene match: 8. In nucleotides, the CDR3 is TGTGCCAGCAGCCCCCGGGACAGGGGTGAGGAGCAGTACTTC. This gives the protein CASSPRDRGEEQYF.

This sequence joins TRBV19 and TRBJ1-2; 7 nucleotides match TRBD1. Trimming removed 6 bases from V and 4 bases from J; junction bases left unmatched: 20. The CDR3 totals 18 residues. CDR1 LNHDA and CDR2 SQIVND come from the germline V gene (reference sequence). The CDR3 nucleotides read TGTGCCAGTAGCTCATGGAGTGTGACAGGACAGGTGTCCTATGGCTACACCTTC. This gives the protein CASSSWSVTGQVSYGYTF.

Comments on this clone: In the same sample, other DNA sequences code for this CDR3. V is TRBV9 and J is TRBJ1-6; D call uncertain. Deletions cut 0 bases from V and 7 bases from J, with 11 bases between. From germline, CDR1 is SGDLS and CDR2 YYNGEE. This CDR3 has 15 amino acids. The CDR3 loop reads CASSVESGGNSPLHF. DNA for the CDR3: TGTGCCAGCAGCGTAGAGTCTGGTGGGAATTCACCCCTCCACTTT.

Details on this clone: The sample carries other DNA sequences with the same CDR3. The rearrangement joins TRBV5-1 to TRBJ2-7; either TRBD1 or TRBD2 may supply D (6 bases each). The germline gives CDR1 SGHRS, CDR2 YFSETQ. This CDR3 region has 14 residues. Trimming removed 0 bases at V and 2 bases at J, with 9 bases between. CDR3 nucleotide sequence: TGCGCCAGCAGCTTGGAGGGGGGCACCTACGAGCAGTACTTC. This codes for CASSLEGGTYEQYF.

A single count supports this clone. The rearrangement links TRBV2 to TRBJ2-3; either TRBD1 or TRBD2 may supply D (5 bases each). Trimming removed 9 bases at V and 6 bases at J, with 16 bases between. Germline CDR1 reads SNHLY; CDR2 reads FYNNEI. The CDR3 totals 13 residues. The CDR3: CARIREGADTQYF. The CDR3 DNA sequence: TGTGCCAGGATCCGGGAAGGGGCCGATACGCAGTATTTT.

This sequence joins TRBV21-1 and TRBJ2-5; TRBD2, the table's D call, was not compared with the DNA. TRBV21-1 is a recognized pseudogene. This CDR3 spans 16 amino acids. CDR3 amino acids: CASSTGLAGAQETQYF. CDR3 in DNA: TGTGCCAGCAGCACGGGACTAGCGGGGGCCCAAGAGACCCAGTACTTC.

This rearrangement joins TRBV5-6 to TRBJ1-2, with D maybe TRBD1 (6 bases). Germline V gene data show CDR1 as SGHDT and CDR2 as YYEEEE. The V gene lost 4 bases and the J gene lost 8 bases, with 18 bases spanning the gap. This CDR3 is 14 amino acids long. CDR3: CASSVQGSPDGYTF. CDR3 in DNA: TGTGCCAGCAGCGTACAGGGATCCCCCGACGGCTACACCTTC.

The chain combines TRBV7-9 with TRBJ2-2; TRBD1 matches at 7 bases. CDR3 length equals 15 residues. The germline CDR1 and CDR2 sequences are SEHNR and FQNEAQ (reference sequence). V was pared by 4 bases and J by 2 bases, with 4 bases of the junction left unmatched. CDR3 amino acids: CASSSGQINTGELFF. CDR3 bases: TGTGCCAGCAGCTCGGGACAGATTAACACCGGGGAGCTGTTTTTT.

The chain joins TRBV9 to TRBJ1-2, with D possibly matching TRBD1 (6 bases). In germline, CDR1 is SGDLS, CDR2 YYNGEE. CDR3 length: 17 residues. V was shortened by 3 bases and J by 0 bases, with 18 bases between the two germline ends. DNA of the CDR3: TGTGCCAGCAGCGACCCCCTGACAGGCGACGCTAACTATGGCTACACCTTC. Its translation is CASSDPLTGDANYGYTF.

This chain connects TRBV5-6 to TRBJ2-7; D remains unclear. Trimming removed 0 bases from V and 3 bases from J, with 10 bases in between. CDR1 SGHDT and CDR2 YYEEEE come from the germline V gene. This CDR3 has 14 amino acids. The CDR3 DNA is TGTGCCAGCAGCTTGGGTAGTACCCTCTACGAGCAGTACTTC. Translated, it gives CASSLGSTLYEQYF.

A single count supports this clone. This sample also contains other DNA sequences that code for the same CDR3. This sequence joins TRBV28 and TRBJ2-5; either TRBD1 or TRBD2 may supply D (5 bases each). There are 14 residues in the CDR3. The germline V and J ends were trimmed by 2 bases and 3 bases, with 10 bases remaining between them. Germline lookup yields CDR1 MDHEN and CDR2 SYDVKM. CDR3 DNA: TGTGCCAGCAGTTTAATTGGGGGAGAAGAGACCCAGTACTTC. Translated: CASSLIGGEETQYF.

The V call is TRBV29-1, the J call TRBJ2-1, with a weak D call TRBD1 (6 bases). Trimming pared 2 bases from V and 5 bases from J, leaving 10 bases between. CDR3 size: 13 residues. Per the germline V gene, CDR1 is SQVTM and CDR2 is ANQGSEA. CDR3 DNA sequence: TGCAGCGTTGAAAAGGACAGTCACAATGAGCAGTTCTTC. Amino acid sequence: CSVEKDSHNEQFF.

The V and J genes are TRBV7-6 and TRBJ2-7, with D maybe TRBD1 (5 bases). V dropped 1 base and J dropped 5 bases, with 12 bases sitting between them. The CDR3 runs to 14 residues. Germline lookup yields CDR1 SGHVS and CDR2 FNYEAQ. The CDR3 nucleotides are TGTGCCAGCAGCTTAGTTGGCAGGGTCGACGAGCAGTACTTC. Translation gives CASSLVGRVDEQYF.